Listed below are T cell receptor beta chains from one sample, sequenced in a study of cytomegalovirus exposure and HLA in healthy donors. The assay was immunoSEQ multiplex PCR, and TCRdb's table has in-frame clones only and misses some. The sample holds about 76,000 clones, around three quarters seen once. Source material: PBMCs. The receptor source for this set is a male donor in good health and CMV-seropositive. The CDR3 runs from the conserved cysteine through the conserved F or W. Clone size is not always given. Where it is, it says once, few, many or a class for expanded clones.

size: -; V: TRBV6-4; CDR3: CASSGTNTGELFF
size: -; V: TRBV14; CDR3: CASSQARGKETQYF
size: -; V: TRBV9; CDR3: CASSVGAGGGAEQYF
size: -; V: TRBV30; CDR3: CAWSGRQGAVETQYF
size: -; V: TRBV5-1; CDR3: CASSLELATYNEQFF
size: -; V: TRBV9; CDR3: CASSSGQGSYNEQFF
size: -; V: TRBV10-1; CDR3: CASLYDGRVTRGAVF
size: -; V: TRBV5-1; CDR3: CASSPGQASGNTIYF
size: once; V: TRBV2; CDR3: CASSEYSGRSETQYF
size: -; V: TRBV5-1; CDR3: CASSLGASGYSTDTQYF
size: -; V: TRBV4-1; CDR3: CASRDIAGNGDNEQFF
size: -; V: TRBV30; CDR3: CAWTLQGANYGYTF
size: -; V: TRBV10-3; CDR3: CAISEPGETQYF
size: -; V: TRBV7-2; CDR3: CASSKTGGDTEAFF
size: -; V: TRBV5-1; CDR3: CASSLEASGLQKTQYF
size: once; V: TRBV30; CDR3: CAWMGLAESSSYNEQFF
size: -; V: TRBV5-1; CDR3: CASRTGQGIDTQYF
size: -; V: TRBV27; CDR3: CASSSQLAGVYEQYF
size: -; V: TRBV18; CDR3: CASSPLGGNTDTQYF
size: few; V: TRBV4-3; CDR3: CASSQLRGYEQYF
size: -; V: TRBV6-1; CDR3: CASSDRQGAREQYF
size: -; V: TRBV27; CDR3: CASSLLGRGGTDTQYF
size: -; V: TRBV6-4; CDR3: CASSDSAGGADGYTF
size: -; V: TRBV2; CDR3: CASSEALAGKETQYF
size: -; V: TRBV4-2; CDR3: CASSQVRSGGALEQYF
size: -; V: TRBV9; CDR3: CASSSGLANTDTQYF
size: -; V: TRBV18; CDR3: CASSPQGTANSYNEQFF
size: -; V: TRBV9; CDR3: CAGARGGESYNEQFF
size: -; V: TRBV29-1; CDR3: CSVGTMFYEQYF
size: -; V: TRBV19; CDR3: CASSITTQRDEQYF
size: few; V: TRBV5-6; CDR3: CASSHPIAGMNTEAFF
size: -; V: TRBV2; CDR3: CASGAKTGNQPQHF
size: -; V: TRBV19; CDR3: CASSIDSMTGGELFF
size: -; V: TRBV5-1; CDR3: CASSSGRGANYGYTF